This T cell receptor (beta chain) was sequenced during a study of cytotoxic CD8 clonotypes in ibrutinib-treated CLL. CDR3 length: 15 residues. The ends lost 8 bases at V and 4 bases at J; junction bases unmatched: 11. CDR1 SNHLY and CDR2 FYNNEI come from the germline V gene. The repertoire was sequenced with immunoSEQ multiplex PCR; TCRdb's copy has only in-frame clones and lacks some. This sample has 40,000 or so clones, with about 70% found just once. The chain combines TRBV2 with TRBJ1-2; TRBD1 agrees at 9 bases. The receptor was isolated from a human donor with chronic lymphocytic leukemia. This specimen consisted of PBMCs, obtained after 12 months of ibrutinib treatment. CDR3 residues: CASRSGQGFLYGYTF. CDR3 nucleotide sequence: TGTGCCAGCCGCTCCGGACAGGGGTTCCTCTATGGCTACACCTTC.